These 4 T cell receptor beta chains were all obtained from the same sample, sequenced in a study of blood T cell repertoires in COVID-19. Libraries were prepared by immunoSEQ multiplex PCR; TCRdb keeps only in-frame clonotypes and omits some of them. The sample contains roughly 160,000 clones, under 90% of which appear only once. Specimen: PBMCs or T cells enriched from blood (not recorded which). The receptors were gathered from a man aged 55 to 70 who had recovered from COVID-19.

The chain employs TRBV7-3 and TRBJ2-7, with 8 positions matching TRBD2. Germline CDR1 SGHTA, CDR2 FQGTGA. The CDR3 extends over 19 amino acids. V lost 6 bases, J lost 3 bases, and 22 bases stayed unmatched. The CDR3 spells CASRSSGGSSGTPDYEQYF. The DNA of the CDR3 is TGTGCCAGCAGGTCCTCGGGGGGGAGTAGCGGGACGCCGGACTACGAGCAGTACTTC.

J is TRBJ2-7 and V is TRBV24-1; maybe TRBD1 (6 bases). CDR1 and CDR2 (germline): KGHDR, SFDVKD. Trimming took 3 bases from V and 6 from J, leaving 20 bases between them. This CDR3 is built from 16 residues. CDR3 nucleotide sequence: TGTGCCACCAGTGATGCAGCAGGGGCATTTTTTTCCGAGCAGTACTTC. It is translated as CATSDAAGAFFSEQYF.

This clone came up a few times. V gene TRBV7-2 combines with J gene TRBJ2-3; tentative D call: TRBD2 (6 bases). Looked up from germline, CDR1 is SGHTA and CDR2 is FQGNSA. Deletions cut 4 bases from V and 1 base from J, with 15 bases between. There are 16 residues in the CDR3. The CDR3 reads CASSSSSGVGTDTQYF. The DNA of the CDR3 is TGTGCCAGCAGCTCGTCGTCGGGGGTCGGCACAGATACGCAGTATTTT.

This clone was detected only once. The V call is TRBV9, the J call TRBJ1-1; TRBD1 matches 10 bases. Per the germline V gene, CDR1 is SGDLS and CDR2 is YYNGEE. The CDR3 is made up of 13 amino acids. Germline trimming cut 1 base from V and 8 bases from J; bases unmatched to any gene: 2. The CDR3 region is CASSVRTGGEAFF. CDR3 DNA sequence: TGTGCCAGCAGCGTACGGACAGGGGGAGAAGCTTTCTTT.